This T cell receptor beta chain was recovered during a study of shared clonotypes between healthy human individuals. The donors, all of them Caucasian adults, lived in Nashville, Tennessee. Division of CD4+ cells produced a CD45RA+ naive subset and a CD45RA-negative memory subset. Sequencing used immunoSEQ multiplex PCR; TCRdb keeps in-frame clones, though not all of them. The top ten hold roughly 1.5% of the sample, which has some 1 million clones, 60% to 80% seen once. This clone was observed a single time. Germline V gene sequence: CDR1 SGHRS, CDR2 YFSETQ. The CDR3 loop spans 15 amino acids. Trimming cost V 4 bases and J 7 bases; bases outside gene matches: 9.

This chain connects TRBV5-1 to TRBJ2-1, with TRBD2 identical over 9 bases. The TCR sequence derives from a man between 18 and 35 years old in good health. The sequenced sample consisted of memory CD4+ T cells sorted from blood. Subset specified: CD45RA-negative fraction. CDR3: CASSRGASGENEQFF. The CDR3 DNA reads TGCGCCAGCAGCCGAGGGGCTAGCGGGGAAAATGAGCAGTTCTTC.